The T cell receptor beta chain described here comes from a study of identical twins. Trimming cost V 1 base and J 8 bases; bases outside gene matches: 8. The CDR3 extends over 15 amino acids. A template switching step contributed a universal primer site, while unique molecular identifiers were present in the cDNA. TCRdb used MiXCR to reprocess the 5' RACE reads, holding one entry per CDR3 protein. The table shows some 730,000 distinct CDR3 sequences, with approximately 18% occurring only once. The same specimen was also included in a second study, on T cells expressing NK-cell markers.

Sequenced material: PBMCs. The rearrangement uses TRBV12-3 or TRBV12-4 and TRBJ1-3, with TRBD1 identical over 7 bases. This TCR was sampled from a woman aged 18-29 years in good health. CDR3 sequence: CASSLVGNRGHTIYF. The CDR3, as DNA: TGTGCCAGCAGTTTAGTAGGAAACAGGGGTCACACCATATATTTT.